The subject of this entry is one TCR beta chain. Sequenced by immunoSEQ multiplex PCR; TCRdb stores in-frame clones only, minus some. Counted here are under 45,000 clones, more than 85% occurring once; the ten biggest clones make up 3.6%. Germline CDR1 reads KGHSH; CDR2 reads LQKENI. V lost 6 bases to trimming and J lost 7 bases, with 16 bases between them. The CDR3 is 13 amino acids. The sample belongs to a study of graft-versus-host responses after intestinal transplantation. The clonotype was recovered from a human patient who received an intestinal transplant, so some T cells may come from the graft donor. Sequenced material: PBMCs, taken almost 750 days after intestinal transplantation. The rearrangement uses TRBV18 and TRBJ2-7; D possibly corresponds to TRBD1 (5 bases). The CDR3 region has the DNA TGTGCCAGCTCCCCGGTGTGGGGCCGGGAGCAGTACTTC. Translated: CASSPVWGREQYF.